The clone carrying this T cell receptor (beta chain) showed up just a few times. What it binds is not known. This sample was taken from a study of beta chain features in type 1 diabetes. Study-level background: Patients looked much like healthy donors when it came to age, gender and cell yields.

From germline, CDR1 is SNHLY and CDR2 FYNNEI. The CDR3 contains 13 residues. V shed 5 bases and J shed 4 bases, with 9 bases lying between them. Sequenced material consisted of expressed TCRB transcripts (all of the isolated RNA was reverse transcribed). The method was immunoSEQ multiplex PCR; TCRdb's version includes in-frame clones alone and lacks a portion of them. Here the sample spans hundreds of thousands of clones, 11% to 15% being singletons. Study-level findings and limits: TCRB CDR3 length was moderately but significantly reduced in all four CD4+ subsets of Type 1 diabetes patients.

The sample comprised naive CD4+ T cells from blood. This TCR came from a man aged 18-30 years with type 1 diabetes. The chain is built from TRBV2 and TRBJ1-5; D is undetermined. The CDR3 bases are TGTGCCAGCAGTACAGTCGGGAATCAGCCCCAGCATTTT. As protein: CASSTVGNQPQHF.